One TCR beta chain is described in this entry. Its target is unknown. Data came from immunoSEQ multiplex PCR; TCRdb stores just in-frame clones and leaves some out. The sample carries approximately 6,400 clones, about 76% recorded once. The data derive from a study of T cell repertoires in ileal Crohn's disease. Study at large: All patients had surgery for stricturing (61%) or penetrating (about 39%) disease. About half of patients got postoperative therapy: roughly 12 thiopurines, approximately 17 anti-TNF. Study-wide points: Active smokers at surgery had more clonal expansions than non-smokers.

Patients were adults with ileal or ileocolonic Crohn's disease needing resection. The V and J ends lost 5 bases and 3 bases respectively, with 14 bases between them. CDR1 is SGHAT, CDR2 FQNNGV, per germline. The length of the CDR3 is 15 residues. This chain connects TRBV11-2 to TRBJ2-1; perhaps TRBD1 as D (5 bases). This TCR derives from an adult with Crohn's disease. Sequenced: ileal tissue. CDR3 DNA sequence: TGTGCCAGCAGCCCAAAGGGGCCCATCTACAATGAGCAGTTCTTC. Its translation is CASSPKGPIYNEQFF.